This is a list of T cell receptor beta chains from one sample in a study of T-cell memory formation after mild COVID-19. TCRdb re-analysed the 5' RACE reads in MiXCR, keeping a single row per CDR3 protein. The data show more than 120,000 distinct CDR3 sequences, roughly 6.3% seen once. The sequencing sample was made of PBMCs or a T cell subset sorted from them (not recorded which). All receptors derive from an adult woman who had mild COVID-19 (a few samples of this study predate the infection). Cell type and time point are not known. The CDR3 runs from the conserved cysteine through the conserved F or W. Each record gives: clone size, V gene, CDR3 length, J gene, D gene, CDR3 DNA, CDR3 protein. A D gene is named only where the DNA matches it firmly. Expanded clones are given a class, and other clones once, few, many or no size at all.

many	TRBV9	15	TRBJ2-7	TRBD2	TGTGCCAGCAGTCCGGGACTAGCATACTCCTTCGAGCAGTACTTC	CASSPGLAYSFEQYF
many	TRBV7-9	18	TRBJ2-1	TRBD2	TGTGCCAGCAGCTATGCGAGCACGGGACTAGCGGGAGGGAACGAGCAGTTCTTC	CASSYASTGLAGGNEQFF
many	TRBV7-9	15	TRBJ2-3	NA	TGTGCCAGCAGCTACGACTCGGGGTTCTCAGATACGCAGTATTTT	CASSYDSGFSDTQYF
few	TRBV6-2/TRBV6-3	15	TRBJ2-7	NA	TGTGCCAGCAGCGAGGTGAAGACGGGGACCTACGAGCAGTACTTC	CASSEVKTGTYEQYF
NA	TRBV2	14	TRBJ1-2	TRBD1	TGTGCCAGCAGTCAAGAGTCGACAGGGGATGGCTACACCTTC	CASSQESTGDGYTF
many	TRBV2	12	TRBJ1-2	NA	TGTGCCAGCAGTGAGTCCACCTATGGCTACACCTTC	CASSESTYGYTF
few	TRBV12-3/TRBV12-4	13	TRBJ1-1	NA	TGTGCCAGCACCTTGGGTCCGAACACTGAAGCTTTCTTT	CASTLGPNTEAFF
few	TRBV6-1	15	TRBJ1-1	NA	TGTGCCAGCAGTGAAAGGGTAGGAAAATCCACTGAAGCTTTCTTT	CASSERVGKSTEAFF
NA	TRBV7-2	16	TRBJ2-5	NA	TGTGCCAGCAGCCTAAGAACGACAGGTGGGGGAGAGACCCAGTACTTC	CASSLRTTGGGETQYF
NA	TRBV9	16	TRBJ1-3	NA	TGTGCCAGCAGCAAGTCTGCTACCTCCACCGGGAACACCATATATTTT	CASSKSATSTGNTIYF
many	TRBV10-3	14	TRBJ1-6	NA	TGTGCCATCAGTGAGAAGACAGTGGGCTCACCCCTCCACTTT	CAISEKTVGSPLHF
NA	TRBV3-1	18	TRBJ2-3	NA	TGTGCCAGCAGCCAAGCCCCCCTATCGGGGGGCAAGATAGATACGCAGTATTTT	CASSQAPLSGGKIDTQYF
few	TRBV7-2	15	TRBJ2-7	NA	TGTGCCAGCAGCTTAGGGGGGGACTCTATCTACGAGCAGTACTTC	CASSLGGDSIYEQYF
many	TRBV15	14	TRBJ2-1	NA	TGTGCCACCAGCAGAATCGGGACTTTCTATGAGCAGTTCTTC	CATSRIGTFYEQFF
few	TRBV6-2/TRBV6-3	15	TRBJ2-3	TRBD2	TGTGCCAGCAGATCAGCGGGACTAGATGCAGATACGCAGTATTTT	CASRSAGLDADTQYF
few	TRBV5-1	15	TRBJ1-1	NA	TGCGCCAGCAGCACCGCGACAGGCATGAACACTGAAGCTTTCTTT	CASSTATGMNTEAFF
many	TRBV2	15	TRBJ2-3	TRBD2	TGTGCCAGCAGTGGACTAGCGGGGGGGCGCGGTACGCAGTATTTT	CASSGLAGGRGTQYF
few	TRBV5-8	15	TRBJ2-2	NA	TGTGCCAGCAGCTTGGTCGCGAGTGGGTCCGGGGAGCTGTTTTTT	CASSLVASGSGELFF
many	TRBV4-3	16	TRBJ2-1	TRBD2	TGCGCCAGCAGCCAACTCCCGCTAGCGGGAGATAGGGTGGAGTTCTTC	CASSQLPLAGDRVEFF
NA	TRBV28	14	TRBJ2-5	NA	TGTGCCAGCAGTCCCCCCTCTGGTTCGAAGACCCAGTACTTC	CASSPPSGSKTQYF
NA	TRBV5-1	16	TRBJ2-3	TRBD1	TGCGCCAGCAGCTTGGATGGGACAGGGAATGCCGATACGCAGTATTTT	CASSLDGTGNADTQYF
NA	TRBV7-3	15	TRBJ2-1	TRBD2	TGTGCCAGCAGCACCGGACTAGCGGGAAGCAATGAGCAGTTCTTC	CASSTGLAGSNEQFF
few	TRBV20-1	15	TRBJ1-1	TRBD1	TGCAGTGCTAGAGCCCCGGGACAGGGGAACACTGAAGCTTTCTTT	CSARAPGQGNTEAFF
many	TRBV18	18	TRBJ2-1	TRBD2	TGTGCCAGCTCACCAAGCTTAGCGGGGGCAAACTCCTACAATGAGCAGTTCTTC	CASSPSLAGANSYNEQFF
NA	TRBV5-1	18	TRBJ1-2	NA	TGCGCCAGCAGCTCAGCTAGGAAATCCGGGGGATTAAGTAGTGGCTACACCTTC	CASSSARKSGGLSSGYTF
few	TRBV18	14	TRBJ1-2	NA	TGTGCCAGCTCACCAAAGTCCGGTTTCTCTGGCTACACCTTC	CASSPKSGFSGYTF
many	TRBV10-3	15	TRBJ2-1	NA	TGTGCCATCAGTGACGGTGGGGGGAGCTTCGATGAGCAGTTCTTC	CAISDGGGSFDEQFF
many	TRBV4-1	17	TRBJ2-7	NA	TGCGCCAGCAGCCAAGATGAGTGGGGGCTAAACTCCTACGAGCAGTACTTC	CASSQDEWGLNSYEQYF
many	TRBV5-1	15	TRBJ2-7	TRBD1	TGCGCCAGCAGGGCGGGACAGGGGGCCACCTACGAGCAGTACTTC	CASRAGQGATYEQYF
few	TRBV5-5	15	TRBJ2-7	NA	TGTGCCAGCAGCTTCGGACGGAGGGAGGTCTACGAGCAGTACTTC	CASSFGRREVYEQYF
many	TRBV7-3	13	TRBJ1-5	TRBD1	TGTGCCAGCAGCTTACAGGGGGCTCAGCCCCAGCATTTT	CASSLQGAQPQHF